This TCR beta chain originates from a study of PD-1 blockade in classical Hodgkin lymphoma. Study outcomes and limitations: At baseline, newly diagnosed patients reportedly showed less TCR diversity than healthy donors.

Remarks on this clone: The target antigen is unknown.

Time point specified: cycle 4 day 1 (C4D1), after 5 to 7 weeks of nivolumab. All patients relapsed after autologous stem cell transplantation, and brentuximab vedotin exposure varied. Looked up from germline, CDR1 is SGHAT and CDR2 is FQDESV (reference sequence). Trimming left V 2 bases short and J 0 bases short, with 6 bases between. The CDR3 has 14 amino acids. Sequencing was performed with immunoSEQ multiplex PCR; in TCRdb, only in-frame clones are kept and a portion is missing. This sample has roughly 36,000 clones, with 70% to 80% found just once. This chain joins TRBV11-1 and TRBJ2-3, with unresolved D. The sequencing used peripheral blood mononuclear cells (PBMCs), collected before the fourth cycle of nivolumab. This receptor was taken from a human donor with classical Hodgkin lymphoma. The CDR3 DNA is TGTGCCAGCAGCTTAATGAGTAGCACAGATACGCAGTATTTT. It encodes CASSLMSSTDTQYF.